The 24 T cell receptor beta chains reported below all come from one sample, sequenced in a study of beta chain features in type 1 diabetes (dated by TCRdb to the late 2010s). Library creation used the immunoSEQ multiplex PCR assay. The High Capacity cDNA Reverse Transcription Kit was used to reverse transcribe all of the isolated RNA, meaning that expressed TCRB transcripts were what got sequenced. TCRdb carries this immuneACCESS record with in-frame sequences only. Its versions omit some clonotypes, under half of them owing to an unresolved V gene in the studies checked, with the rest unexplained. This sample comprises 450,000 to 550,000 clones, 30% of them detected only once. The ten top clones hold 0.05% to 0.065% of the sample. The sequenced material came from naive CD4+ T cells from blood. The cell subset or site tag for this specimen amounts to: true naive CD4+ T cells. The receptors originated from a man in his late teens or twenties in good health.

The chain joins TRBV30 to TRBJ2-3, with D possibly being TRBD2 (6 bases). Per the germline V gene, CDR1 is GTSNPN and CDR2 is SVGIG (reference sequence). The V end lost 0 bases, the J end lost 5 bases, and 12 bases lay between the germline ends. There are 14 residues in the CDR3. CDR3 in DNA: TGTGCCTGGAGTGTAGATGCGGGAAGAGATACGCAGTATTTT. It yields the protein CAWSVDAGRDTQYF.

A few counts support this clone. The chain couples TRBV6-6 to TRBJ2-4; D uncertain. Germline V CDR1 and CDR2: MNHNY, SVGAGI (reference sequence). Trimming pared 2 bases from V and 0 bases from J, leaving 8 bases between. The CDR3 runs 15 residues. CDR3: CASSYSSIAKNIQYF. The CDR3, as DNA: TGTGCCAGCAGTTACAGCTCGATAGCCAAAAACATTCAGTACTTC.

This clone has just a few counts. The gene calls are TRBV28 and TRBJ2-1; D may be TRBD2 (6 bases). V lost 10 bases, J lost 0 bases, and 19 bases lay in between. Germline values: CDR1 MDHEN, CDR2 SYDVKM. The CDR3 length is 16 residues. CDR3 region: CATSPAGRSSYNEQFF. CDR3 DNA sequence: TGTGCCACCTCCCCCGCGGGGCGCAGCTCCTACAATGAGCAGTTCTTC.

The CDR3 nucleotides read TGCGCCAGCAGCCAGGTTCCGACAGCTTCCACCGGGGAGCTGTTTTTT. It specifies CASSQVPTASTGELFF. The genes are TRBV4-3 and TRBJ2-2, with D possibly being TRBD1 (5 bases). The V and J ends lost 3 bases and 4 bases respectively, with 15 bases between them. The CDR3 is 16 amino acids. Germline V gene sequence: CDR1 LGHNA, CDR2 YSLEER.

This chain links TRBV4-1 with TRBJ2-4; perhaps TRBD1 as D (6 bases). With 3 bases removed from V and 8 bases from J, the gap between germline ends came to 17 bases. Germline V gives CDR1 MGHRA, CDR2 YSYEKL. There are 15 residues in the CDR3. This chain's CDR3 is CASSHEQGRRDIQYF. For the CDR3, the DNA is TGCGCCAGCAGCCATGAACAGGGACGGCGGGACATTCAGTACTTC.

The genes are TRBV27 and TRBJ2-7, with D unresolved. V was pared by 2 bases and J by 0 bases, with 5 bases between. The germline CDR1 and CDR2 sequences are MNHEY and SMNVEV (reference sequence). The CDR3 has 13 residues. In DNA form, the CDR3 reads TGTGCCAGCAGTTTAGCGAACTCCTACGAGCAGTACTTC. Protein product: CASSLANSYEQYF.

This CDR3 reads CSVVQWEKLFF. The CDR3 DNA is TGCAGCGTTGTTCAATGGGAAAAACTGTTTTTT. The chain is built from TRBV29-1 and TRBJ1-4; D is unclear. Germline lookup yields CDR1 SQVTM and CDR2 ANQGSEA. The CDR3 totals 11 residues. V lost 4 bases, J lost 8 bases, and 8 bases lay in between.

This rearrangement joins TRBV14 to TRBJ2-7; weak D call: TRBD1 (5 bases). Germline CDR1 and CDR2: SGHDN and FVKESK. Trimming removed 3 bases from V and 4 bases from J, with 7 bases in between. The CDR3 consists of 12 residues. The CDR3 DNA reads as TGTGCCAGCAGCCATTGGACATACGAGCAGTACTTC. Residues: CASSHWTYEQYF.

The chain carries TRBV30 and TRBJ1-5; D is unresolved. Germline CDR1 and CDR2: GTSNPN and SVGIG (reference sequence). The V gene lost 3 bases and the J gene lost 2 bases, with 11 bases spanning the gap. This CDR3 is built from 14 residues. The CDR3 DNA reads TGTGCCTGGAGGCGCGGTCCGGGCAATCAGCCCCAGCATTTT. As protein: CAWRRGPGNQPQHF.

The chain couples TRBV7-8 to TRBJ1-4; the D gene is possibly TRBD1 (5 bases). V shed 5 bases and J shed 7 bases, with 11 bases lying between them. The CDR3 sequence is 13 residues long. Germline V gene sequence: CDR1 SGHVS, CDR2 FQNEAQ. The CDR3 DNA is TGTGCCAGCAGCCAACCAGGGACTGAAAAACTGTTTTTT. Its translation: CASSQPGTEKLFF.

The CDR3 loop is CASSPGTGDGETQYF. DNA of the CDR3: TGCGCCAGCAGCCCCGGGACAGGGGATGGCGAGACCCAGTACTTC. This rearrangement joins TRBV5-1 to TRBJ2-5, with 10 bases that match TRBD1. Germline V CDR1 and CDR2: SGHRS, YFSETQ. Germline trimming cut 4 bases from V and 5 bases from J; bases unmatched to any gene: 8. The CDR3 is made up of 15 amino acids.

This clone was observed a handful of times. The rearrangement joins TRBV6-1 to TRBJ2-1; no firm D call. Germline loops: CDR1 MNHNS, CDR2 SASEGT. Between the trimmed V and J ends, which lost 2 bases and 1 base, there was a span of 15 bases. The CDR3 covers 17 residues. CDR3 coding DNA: TGTGCCAGCAGTGAAAGGAGAGGTTATAGTTCCTACAATGAGCAGTTCTTC. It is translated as CASSERRGYSSYNEQFF.

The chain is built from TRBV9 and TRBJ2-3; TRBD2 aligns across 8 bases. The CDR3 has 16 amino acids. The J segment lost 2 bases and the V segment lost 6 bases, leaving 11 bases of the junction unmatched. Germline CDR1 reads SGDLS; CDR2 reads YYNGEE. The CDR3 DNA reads TGTGCCAGCAACACCGGACTAGCAGGGCCCACAGATACGCAGTATTTT. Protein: CASNTGLAGPTDTQYF. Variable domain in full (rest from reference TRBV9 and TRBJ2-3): DSGVTQTPKHLITATGQRVTLRCSPRSGDLSVYWYQQSLDQGLQFLIQYYNGEERAKGNILERFSAQQFPDLHSELNLSSLELGDSALYFCASNTGLAGPTDTQYFGPGTRLTVL.

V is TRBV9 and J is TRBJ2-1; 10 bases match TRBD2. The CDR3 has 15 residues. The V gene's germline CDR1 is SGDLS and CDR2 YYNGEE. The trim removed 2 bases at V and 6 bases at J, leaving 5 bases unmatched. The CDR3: CASSVYTSGANEQFF. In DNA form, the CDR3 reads TGTGCCAGCAGCGTCTATACTAGCGGGGCCAATGAGCAGTTCTTC.

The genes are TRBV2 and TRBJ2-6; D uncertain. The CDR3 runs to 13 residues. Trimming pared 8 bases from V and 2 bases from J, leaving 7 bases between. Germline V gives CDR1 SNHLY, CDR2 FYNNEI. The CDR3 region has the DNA TGTGCCAGCGTTGGGGCTGGGGCCAACGTCCTGACTTTC. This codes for CASVGAGANVLTF.

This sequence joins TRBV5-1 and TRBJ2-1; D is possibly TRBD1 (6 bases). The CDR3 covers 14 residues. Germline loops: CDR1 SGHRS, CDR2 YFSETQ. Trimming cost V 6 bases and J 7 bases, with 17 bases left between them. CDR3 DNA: TGCGCCAGCATGGAGACAGGCACGAGTAATGAGCAGTTCTTC. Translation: CASMETGTSNEQFF.

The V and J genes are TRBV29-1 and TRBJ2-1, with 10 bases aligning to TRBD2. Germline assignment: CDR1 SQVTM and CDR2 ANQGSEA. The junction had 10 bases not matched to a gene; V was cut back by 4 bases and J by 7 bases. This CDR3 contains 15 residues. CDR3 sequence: CSVGGLSGRRNEQFF. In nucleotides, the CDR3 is TGCAGCGTTGGCGGCCTTAGCGGGAGGCGTAATGAGCAGTTCTTC.

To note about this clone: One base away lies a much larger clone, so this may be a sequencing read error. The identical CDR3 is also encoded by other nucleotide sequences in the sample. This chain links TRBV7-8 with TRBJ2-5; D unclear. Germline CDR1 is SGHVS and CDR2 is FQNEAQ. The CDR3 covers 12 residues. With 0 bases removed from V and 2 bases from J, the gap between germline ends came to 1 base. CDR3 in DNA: TGTGCCAGCAGCTTAGCGCAAGAGACCCAGTACTTC. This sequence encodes CASSLAQETQYF.

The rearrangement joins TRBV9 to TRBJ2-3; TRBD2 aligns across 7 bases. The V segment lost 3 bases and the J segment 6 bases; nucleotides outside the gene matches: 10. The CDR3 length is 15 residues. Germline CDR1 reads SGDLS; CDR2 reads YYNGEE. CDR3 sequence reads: CASSDLAEPRDTQYF. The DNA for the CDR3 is TGTGCCAGCAGCGACCTAGCGGAGCCGAGGGATACGCAGTATTTT.

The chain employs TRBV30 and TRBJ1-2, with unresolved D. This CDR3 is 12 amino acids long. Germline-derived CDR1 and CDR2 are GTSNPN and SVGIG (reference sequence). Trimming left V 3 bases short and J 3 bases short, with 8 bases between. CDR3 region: CAWRVWDYGYTF. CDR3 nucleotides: TGTGCCTGGAGGGTCTGGGACTATGGCTACACCTTC.

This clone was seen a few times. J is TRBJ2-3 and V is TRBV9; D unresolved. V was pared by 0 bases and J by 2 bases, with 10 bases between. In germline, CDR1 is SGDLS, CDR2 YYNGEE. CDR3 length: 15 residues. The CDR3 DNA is TGTGCCAGCAGCGTAGTTCAGGCATACACAGATACGCAGTATTTT. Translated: CASSVVQAYTDTQYF.

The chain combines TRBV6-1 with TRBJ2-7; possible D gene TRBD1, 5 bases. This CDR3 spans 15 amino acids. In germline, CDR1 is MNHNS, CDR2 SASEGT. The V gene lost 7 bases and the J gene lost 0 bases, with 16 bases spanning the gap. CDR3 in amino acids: CASTEGAAGSYEQYF. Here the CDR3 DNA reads TGTGCCAGCACCGAAGGGGCGGCCGGCTCCTACGAGCAGTACTTC.

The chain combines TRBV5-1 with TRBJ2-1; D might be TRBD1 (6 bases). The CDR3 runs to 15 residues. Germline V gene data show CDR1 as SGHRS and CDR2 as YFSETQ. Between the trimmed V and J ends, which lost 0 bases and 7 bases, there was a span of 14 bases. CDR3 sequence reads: CASSLAGFDRNEQFF. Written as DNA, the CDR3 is TGCGCCAGCAGCTTGGCGGGATTCGACAGGAATGAGCAGTTCTTC.

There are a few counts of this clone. DNA for the CDR3: TGTGCCAGCAGCTTTGGGACTTTGTACACAGATACGCAGTATTTT. Protein product: CASSFGTLYTDTQYF. This rearrangement joins TRBV11-2 to TRBJ2-3, with a weak D call TRBD2 (6 bases). The germline V gene encodes CDR1 SGHAT and CDR2 FQNNGV. Deletions cut 3 bases from V and 2 bases from J, with 12 bases between. The CDR3 consists of 15 residues.